This T cell receptor beta chain derives from a study of PD-L1 blockade in urothelial cancer. Study overall: At some point between 2013 and 2015, patients got going on atezolizumab, taking 1,200 mg intravenously every 3 weeks. Analysis of the blood was performed 3 weeks (second dose) and 6 weeks after treatment start.

The protocol was immunoSEQ multiplex PCR, while the TCRdb copy is restricted to in-frame clones and leaves out a portion. The table has over 65,000 clones, 75% to 90% seen once. Sample time point: pretreatment peripheral blood. Each patient supplied 1 to 8 pretreatment and on-treatment samples. Specimen: PBMCs, collected around atezolizumab (anti-PD-L1) treatment. This clonotype originated in a man between 65 and 85 years old with urothelial cancer.

The DNA for the CDR3 is TGTGCCAGCAGGGCCGGGACTAGCGTCCCCTACGAGCAGTACTTC. Protein sequence: CASRAGTSVPYEQYF. The V gene is TRBV27, the J gene TRBJ2-7, with 10 bases fitting TRBD2. The J segment lost 2 bases and the V segment lost 6 bases, leaving 7 bases of the junction unmatched. CDR3 length: 15 amino acids. The germline V gene has CDR1 MNHEY and CDR2 SMNVEV (reference sequence).